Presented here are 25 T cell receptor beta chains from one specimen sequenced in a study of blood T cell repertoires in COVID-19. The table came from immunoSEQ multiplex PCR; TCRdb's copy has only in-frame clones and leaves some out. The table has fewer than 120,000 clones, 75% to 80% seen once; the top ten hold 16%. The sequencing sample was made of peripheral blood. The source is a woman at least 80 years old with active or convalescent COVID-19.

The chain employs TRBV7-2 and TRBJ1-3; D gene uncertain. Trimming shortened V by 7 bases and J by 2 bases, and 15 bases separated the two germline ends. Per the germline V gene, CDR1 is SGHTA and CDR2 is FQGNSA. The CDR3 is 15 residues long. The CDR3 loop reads CASKSSMSPGNTIYF. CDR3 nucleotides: TGTGCCAGCAAATCTAGTATGTCCCCTGGAAACACCATATATTTT.

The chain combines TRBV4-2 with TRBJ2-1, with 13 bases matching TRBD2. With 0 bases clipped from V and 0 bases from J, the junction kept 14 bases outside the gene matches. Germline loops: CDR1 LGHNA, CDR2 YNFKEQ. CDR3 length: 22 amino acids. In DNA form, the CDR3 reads TGTGCCAGCAGCCAAGATAAGAGGAGGGGACTAGCGGGATTAAGCTCCTACAATGAGCAGTTCTTC. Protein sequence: CASSQDKRRGLAGLSSYNEQFF.

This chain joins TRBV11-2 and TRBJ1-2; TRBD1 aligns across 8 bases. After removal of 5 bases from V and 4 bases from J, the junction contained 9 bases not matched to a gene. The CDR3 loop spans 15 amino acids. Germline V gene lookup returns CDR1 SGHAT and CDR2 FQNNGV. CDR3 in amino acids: CASSPDREPPYGYTF. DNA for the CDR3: TGTGCCAGCAGCCCGGACAGGGAACCTCCCTATGGCTACACCTTC.

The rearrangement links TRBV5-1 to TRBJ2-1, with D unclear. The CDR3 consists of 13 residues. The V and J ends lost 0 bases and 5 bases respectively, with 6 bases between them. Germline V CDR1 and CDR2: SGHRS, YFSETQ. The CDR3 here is CASSLATHNEQFF. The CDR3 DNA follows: TGCGCCAGCAGCTTGGCGACTCACAATGAGCAGTTCTTC.

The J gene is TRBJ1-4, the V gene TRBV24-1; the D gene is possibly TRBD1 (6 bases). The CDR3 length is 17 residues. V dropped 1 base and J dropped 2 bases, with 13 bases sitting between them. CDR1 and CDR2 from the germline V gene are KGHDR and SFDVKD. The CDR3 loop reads CATSDFGGSLTNEKLFF. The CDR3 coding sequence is TGTGCCACCAGTGATTTTGGGGGCTCCTTGACTAATGAAAAACTGTTTTTT.

In nucleotides, the CDR3 is TGTGCCAGCAGCTTAATATCCTTTCAGGTGGTCACTGAAGCTTTCTTT. It specifies CASSLISFQVVTEAFF. The chain uses TRBV7-2 and TRBJ1-1; D call uncertain. In germline, CDR1 is SGHTA, CDR2 FQGNSA. The CDR3 totals 16 residues. V was trimmed by 2 bases and J by 4 bases, leaving 17 bases between them. Complete variable domain (other parts from reference TRBV7-2 and TRBJ1-1): GAGVSQSPSNKVTEKGKDVELRCDPISGHTALYWYRQSLGQGLEFLIYFQGNSAPDKSGLPSDRFSAERTGGSVSTLTIQRTQQEDSAVYLCASSLISFQVVTEAFFGQGTRLTVV.

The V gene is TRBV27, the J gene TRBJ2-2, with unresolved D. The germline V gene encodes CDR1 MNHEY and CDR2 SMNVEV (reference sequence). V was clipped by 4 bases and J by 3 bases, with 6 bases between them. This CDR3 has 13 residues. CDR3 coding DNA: TGTGCCAGCAGTTCCGAGTACACCGGGGAGCTGTTTTTT. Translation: CASSSEYTGELFF.

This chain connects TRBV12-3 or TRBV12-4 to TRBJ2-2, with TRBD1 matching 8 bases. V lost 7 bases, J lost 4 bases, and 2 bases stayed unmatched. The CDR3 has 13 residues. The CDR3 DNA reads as TGTGCCAGCATTGACAGGGGCACCGGGGAGCTGTTTTTT. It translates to CASIDRGTGELFF.

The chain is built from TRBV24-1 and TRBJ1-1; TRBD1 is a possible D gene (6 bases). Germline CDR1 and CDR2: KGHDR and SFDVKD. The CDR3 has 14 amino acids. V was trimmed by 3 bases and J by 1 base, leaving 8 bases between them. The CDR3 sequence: CATSDGTSNTEAFF. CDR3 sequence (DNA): TGTGCCACCAGTGATGGGACATCGAACACTGAAGCTTTCTTT.

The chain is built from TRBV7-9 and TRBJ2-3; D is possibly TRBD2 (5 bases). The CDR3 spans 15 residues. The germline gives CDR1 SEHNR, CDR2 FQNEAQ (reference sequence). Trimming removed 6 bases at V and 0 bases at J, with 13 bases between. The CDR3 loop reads CASSYDYTSTDTQYF. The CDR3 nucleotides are TGTGCCAGCAGTTATGACTATACTAGCACAGATACGCAGTATTTT.

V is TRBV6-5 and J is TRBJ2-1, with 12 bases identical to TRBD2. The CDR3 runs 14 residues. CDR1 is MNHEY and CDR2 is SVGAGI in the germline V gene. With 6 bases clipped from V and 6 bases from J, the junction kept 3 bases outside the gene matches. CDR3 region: CASSRLAGANEQFF. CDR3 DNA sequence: TGTGCCAGCAGCCGACTAGCGGGAGCCAATGAGCAGTTCTTC.

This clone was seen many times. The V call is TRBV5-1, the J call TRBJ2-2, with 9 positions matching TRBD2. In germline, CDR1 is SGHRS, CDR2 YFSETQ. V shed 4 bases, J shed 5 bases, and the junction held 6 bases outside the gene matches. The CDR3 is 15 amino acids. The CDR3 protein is CASSRTSDPTGELFF. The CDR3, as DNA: TGCGCCAGCAGCCGGACTAGCGACCCAACCGGGGAGCTGTTTTTT.

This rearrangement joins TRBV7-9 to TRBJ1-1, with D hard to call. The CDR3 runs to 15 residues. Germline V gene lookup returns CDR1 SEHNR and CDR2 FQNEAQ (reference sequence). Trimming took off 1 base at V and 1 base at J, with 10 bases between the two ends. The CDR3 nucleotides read TGTGCCAGCAGCTTAGTATACAGCCCGAACACTGAAGCTTTCTTT. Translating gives CASSLVYSPNTEAFF.

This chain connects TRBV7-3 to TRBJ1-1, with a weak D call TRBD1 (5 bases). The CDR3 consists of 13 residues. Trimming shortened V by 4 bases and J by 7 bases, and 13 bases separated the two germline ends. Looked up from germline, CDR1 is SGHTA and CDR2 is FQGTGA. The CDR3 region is CASSSKVQGEAFF. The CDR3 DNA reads TGTGCCAGCAGCTCGAAGGTCCAGGGTGAAGCTTTCTTT.

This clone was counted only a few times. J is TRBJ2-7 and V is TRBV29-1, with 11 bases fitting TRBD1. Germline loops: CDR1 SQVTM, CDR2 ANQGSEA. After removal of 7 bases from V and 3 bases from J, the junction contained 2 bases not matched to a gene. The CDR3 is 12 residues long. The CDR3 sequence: CSAGTGGYEQYF. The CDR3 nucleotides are TGCAGCGCCGGGACAGGGGGCTACGAGCAGTACTTC.

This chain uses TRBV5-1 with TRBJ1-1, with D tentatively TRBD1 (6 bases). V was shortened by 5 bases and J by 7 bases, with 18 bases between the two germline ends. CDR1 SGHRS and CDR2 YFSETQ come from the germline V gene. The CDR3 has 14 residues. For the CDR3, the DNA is TGCGCCAGCAGTTGGGGGAGACAAGGGGGTGAAGCTTTCTTT. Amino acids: CASSWGRQGGEAFF. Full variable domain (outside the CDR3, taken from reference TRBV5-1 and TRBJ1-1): KAGVTQTPRYLIKTRGQQVTLSCSPISGHRSVSWYQQTPGQGLQFLFEYFSETQRNKGNFPGRFSGRQFSNSRSEMNVSTLELGDSALYLCASSWGRQGGEAFFGQGTRLTVV.

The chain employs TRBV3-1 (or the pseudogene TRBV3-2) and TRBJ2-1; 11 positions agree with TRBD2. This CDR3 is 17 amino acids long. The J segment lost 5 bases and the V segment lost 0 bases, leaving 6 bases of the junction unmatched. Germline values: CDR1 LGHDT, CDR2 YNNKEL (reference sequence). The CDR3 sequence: CASSQDNVAGGNNEQFF. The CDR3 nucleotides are TGTGCCAGCAGCCAAGATAATGTAGCGGGAGGGAACAATGAGCAGTTCTTC.

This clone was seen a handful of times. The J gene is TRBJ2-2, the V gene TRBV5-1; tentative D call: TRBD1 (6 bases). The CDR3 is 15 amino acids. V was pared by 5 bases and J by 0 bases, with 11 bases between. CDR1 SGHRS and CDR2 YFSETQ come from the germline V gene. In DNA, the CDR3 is TGCGCCAGCAGACAGACAGGAACGAACACCGGGGAGCTGTTTTTT. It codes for CASRQTGTNTGELFF. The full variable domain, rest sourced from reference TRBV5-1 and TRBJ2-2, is KAGVTQTPRYLIKTRGQQVTLSCSPISGHRSVSWYQQTPGQGLQFLFEYFSETQRNKGNFPGRFSGRQFSNSRSEMNVSTLELGDSALYLCASRQTGTNTGELFFGEGSRLTVL.

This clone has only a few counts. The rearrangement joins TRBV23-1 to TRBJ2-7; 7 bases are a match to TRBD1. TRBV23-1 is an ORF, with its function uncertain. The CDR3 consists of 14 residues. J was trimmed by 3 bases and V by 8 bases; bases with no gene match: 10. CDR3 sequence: CASPTKGQIYEQYF. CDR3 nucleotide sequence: TGCGCCAGCCCAACGAAGGGACAGATCTACGAGCAGTACTTC.

The CDR3 loop reads CAWSLAGFTEAFF. CDR3 DNA: TGTGCCTGGAGTTTGGCAGGGTTCACTGAAGCTTTCTTT. The chain uses TRBV30 and TRBJ1-1, with TRBD1 as a possible D gene (5 bases). CDR3 length: 13 amino acids. Deletions cut 2 bases from V and 4 bases from J, with 11 bases between. Germline V gene data show CDR1 as GTSNPN and CDR2 as SVGIG (reference sequence).

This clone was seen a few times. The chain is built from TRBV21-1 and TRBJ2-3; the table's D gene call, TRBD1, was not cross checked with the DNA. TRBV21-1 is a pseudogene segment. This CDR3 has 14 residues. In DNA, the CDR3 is TGTGCCAGCAGCATCTTCAGGGGAACGGATACGCAGTATTTT. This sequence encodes CASSIFRGTDTQYF.

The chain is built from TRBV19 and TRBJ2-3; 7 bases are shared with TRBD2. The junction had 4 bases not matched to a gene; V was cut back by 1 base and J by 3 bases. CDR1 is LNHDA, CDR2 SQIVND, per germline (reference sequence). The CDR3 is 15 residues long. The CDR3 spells CASSIGGSRTDTQYF. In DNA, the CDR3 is TGTGCCAGTAGTATAGGCGGGAGCCGTACAGATACGCAGTATTTT.

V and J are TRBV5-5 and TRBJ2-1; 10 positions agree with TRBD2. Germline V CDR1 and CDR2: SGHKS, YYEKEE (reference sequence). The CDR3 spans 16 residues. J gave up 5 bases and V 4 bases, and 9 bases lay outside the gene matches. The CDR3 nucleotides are TGTGCCAGCAGCATAACCGGGACTAGCGCTGACAATGAGCAGTTCTTC. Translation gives CASSITGTSADNEQFF. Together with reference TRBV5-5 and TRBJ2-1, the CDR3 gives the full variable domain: DAGVTQSPTHLIKTRGQQVTLRCSPISGHKSVSWYQQVLGQGPQFIFQYYEKEERGRGNFPDRFSARQFPNYSSELNVNALLLGDSALYLCASSITGTSADNEQFFGPGTRLTVL.

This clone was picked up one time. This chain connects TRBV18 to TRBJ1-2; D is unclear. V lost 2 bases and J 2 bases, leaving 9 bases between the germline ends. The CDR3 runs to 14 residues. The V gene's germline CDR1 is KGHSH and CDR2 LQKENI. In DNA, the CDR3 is TGTGCCAGCTCACCAAGTGGCAGGAACTATGGCTACACCTTC. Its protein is CASSPSGRNYGYTF.

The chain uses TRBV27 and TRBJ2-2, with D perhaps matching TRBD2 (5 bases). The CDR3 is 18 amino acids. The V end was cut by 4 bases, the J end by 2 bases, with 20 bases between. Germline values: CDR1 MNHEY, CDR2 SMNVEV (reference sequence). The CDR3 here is CASSSMVYRTPNTGELFF. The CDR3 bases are TGTGCCAGCAGTTCGATGGTCTATCGGACTCCAAACACCGGGGAGCTGTTTTTT.